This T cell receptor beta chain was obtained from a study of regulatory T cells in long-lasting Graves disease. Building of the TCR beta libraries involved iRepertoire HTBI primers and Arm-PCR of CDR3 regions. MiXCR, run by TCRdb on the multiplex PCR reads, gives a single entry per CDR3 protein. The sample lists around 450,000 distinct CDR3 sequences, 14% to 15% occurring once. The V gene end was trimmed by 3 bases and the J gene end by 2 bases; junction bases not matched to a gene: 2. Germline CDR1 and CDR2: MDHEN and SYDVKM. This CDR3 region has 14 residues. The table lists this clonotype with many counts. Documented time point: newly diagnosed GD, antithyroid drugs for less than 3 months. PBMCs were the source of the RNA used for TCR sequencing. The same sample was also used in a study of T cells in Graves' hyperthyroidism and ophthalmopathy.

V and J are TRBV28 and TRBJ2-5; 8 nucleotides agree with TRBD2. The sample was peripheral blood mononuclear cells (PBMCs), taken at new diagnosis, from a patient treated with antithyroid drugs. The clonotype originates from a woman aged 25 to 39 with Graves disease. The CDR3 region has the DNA TGTGCCAGCAGTTTCGAGCGGGAGCAAGAGACCCAGTACTTC. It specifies CASSFEREQETQYF.